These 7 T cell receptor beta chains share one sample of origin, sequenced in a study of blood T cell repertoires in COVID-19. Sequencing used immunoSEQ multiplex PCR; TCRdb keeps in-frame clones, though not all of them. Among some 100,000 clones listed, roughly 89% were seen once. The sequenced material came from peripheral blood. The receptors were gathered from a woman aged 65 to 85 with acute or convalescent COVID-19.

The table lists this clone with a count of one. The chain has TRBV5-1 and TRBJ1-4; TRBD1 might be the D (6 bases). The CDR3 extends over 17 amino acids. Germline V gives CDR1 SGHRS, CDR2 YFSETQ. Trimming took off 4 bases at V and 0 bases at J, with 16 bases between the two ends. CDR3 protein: CASSPKTGFATNEKLFF. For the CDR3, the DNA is TGCGCCAGCAGCCCTAAAACAGGGTTTGCAACTAATGAAAAACTGTTTTTT.

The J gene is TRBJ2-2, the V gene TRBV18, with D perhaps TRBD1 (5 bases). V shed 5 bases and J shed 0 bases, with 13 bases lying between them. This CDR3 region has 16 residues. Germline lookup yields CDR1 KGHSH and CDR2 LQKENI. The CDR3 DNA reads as TGTGCCAGCTCATCGACAGTACCAGCGAACACCGGGGAGCTGTTTTTT. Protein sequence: CASSSTVPANTGELFF.

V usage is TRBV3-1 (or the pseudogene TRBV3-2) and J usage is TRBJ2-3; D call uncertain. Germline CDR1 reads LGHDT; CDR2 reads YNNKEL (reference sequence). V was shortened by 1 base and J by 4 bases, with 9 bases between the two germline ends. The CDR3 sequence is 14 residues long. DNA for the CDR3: TGTGCCAGCAGCCAAGGTGCGCGCTCAGATACGCAGTATTTT. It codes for CASSQGARSDTQYF.

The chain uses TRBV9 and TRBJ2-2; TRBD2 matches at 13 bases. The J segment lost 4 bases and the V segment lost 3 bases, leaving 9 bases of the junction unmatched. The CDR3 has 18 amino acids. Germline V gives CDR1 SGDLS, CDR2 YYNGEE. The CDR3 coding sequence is TGTGCCAGCAGCGATAGGACTAGCGGGAGAAGGTTCACCGGGGAGCTGTTTTTT. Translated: CASSDRTSGRRFTGELFF.

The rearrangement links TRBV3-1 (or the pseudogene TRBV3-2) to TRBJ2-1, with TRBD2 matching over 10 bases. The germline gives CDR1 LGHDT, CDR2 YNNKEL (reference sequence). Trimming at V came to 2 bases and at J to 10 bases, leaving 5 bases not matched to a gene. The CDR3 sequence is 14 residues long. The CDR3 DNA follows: TGTGCCAGCAGCCAACGGACTAGCGGTTCAGAGCAGTTCTTC. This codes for CASSQRTSGSEQFF.

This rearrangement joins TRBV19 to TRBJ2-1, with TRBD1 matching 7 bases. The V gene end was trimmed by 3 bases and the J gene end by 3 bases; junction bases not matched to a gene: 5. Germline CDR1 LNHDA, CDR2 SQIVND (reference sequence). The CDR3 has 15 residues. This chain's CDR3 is CASSIGTGVYNEQFF. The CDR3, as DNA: TGTGCCAGTAGTATCGGTACAGGGGTCTACAATGAGCAGTTCTTC.

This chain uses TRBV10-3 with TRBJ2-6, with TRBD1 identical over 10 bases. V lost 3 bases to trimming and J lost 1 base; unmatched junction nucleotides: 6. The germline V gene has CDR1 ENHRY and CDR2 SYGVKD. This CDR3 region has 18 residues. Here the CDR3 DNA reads TGTGCCATCAGTGACCCCGGACAGGGGGTATCTGGGGCCAACGTCCTGACTTTC. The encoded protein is CAISDPGQGVSGANVLTF.